Reported below is one T cell receptor beta chain. This sample is drawn from a study of blood T cell repertoires in COVID-19. About the research overall: Some COVID-19 samples were acute and others convalescent; all came from the United States, Italy and Spain. PBMCs, B-cell-depleted T cells, or T cells were the source of the cDNA or gDNA that made up the material.

CDR1 and CDR2 from the germline V gene are MDHEN and SYDVKM. This CDR3 spans 14 amino acids. Trimming cost V 9 bases and J 5 bases, with 17 bases left between them. How the authors handled the data: Amplified reference gene primers provided the basis for estimating nucleated cell counts. Assay: immunoSEQ multiplex PCR; the TCRdb copy retains only in-frame clones and omits some. The D gene and trimming were derived from the DNA, and the V and J assignments and clone size from that table. The table includes roughly 100,000 clones, over 85% detected once. The sequence came from an elderly woman in a cohort sampled during active COVID-19. The chain has TRBV28 and TRBJ1-5; D is perhaps TRBD1 (5 bases). The sample was peripheral blood. The CDR3 reads CASRRPGVDQPQHF. For the CDR3, the DNA is TGTGCCAGTCGTAGACCGGGGGTCGATCAGCCCCAGCATTTT.